These T cell receptor beta chains were read from a single sample in a study of blood T cell repertoires in COVID-19. The method was immunoSEQ multiplex PCR; TCRdb's version includes in-frame clones alone and lacks a portion of them. The sample carries hundreds of thousands of clones, about nine tenths recorded once. Sequencing was carried out using peripheral blood. Receptors were obtained from a woman between 65 and 79 years old with COVID-19, enrolled during active disease. The CDR3 runs from the conserved cysteine through the conserved F or W. Fields, in order: CDR3 protein, CDR3 DNA, D gene, J gene, clone size, V gene. The D gene is left open where the match is weak. Not every row has a clone size; where given, it reads once, few, many or a size class.

CDR3aa: CASSLVGSYEQYF; CDR3nt: TGTGCCAGCAGCTTGGTCGGCTCCTACGAGCAGTACTTC; d_gene: .; j_gene: TRBJ2-7; abundance: .; v_gene: TRBV5-4
CDR3aa: CASSPLSGTGNTEAFF; CDR3nt: TGTGCCAGCTCACCTCTTTCGGGGACAGGGAACACTGAAGCTTTCTTT; d_gene: TRBD1; j_gene: TRBJ1-1; abundance: .; v_gene: TRBV18
CDR3aa: CASSLKGGDTQYF; CDR3nt: TGTGCCAGCAGCTTGAAGGGGGGGGATACGCAGTATTTT; d_gene: .; j_gene: TRBJ2-3; abundance: .; v_gene: TRBV5-8
CDR3aa: CASSDSKGGNEKLFF; CDR3nt: TGTGCCAGCAGTGACTCCAAGGGGGGGAATGAAAAACTGTTTTTT; d_gene: .; j_gene: TRBJ1-4; abundance: .; v_gene: TRBV6-4
CDR3aa: CASSPGTGGKLFF; CDR3nt: TGTGCCAGCAGTCCCGGAACGGGGGGAAAACTGTTTTTT; d_gene: .; j_gene: TRBJ1-4; abundance: .; v_gene: TRBV27
CDR3aa: CAWSELWFPGTGVYYNEQFF; CDR3nt: TGTGCCTGGAGTGAATTGTGGTTTCCTGGGACAGGGGTGTACTACAATGAGCAGTTCTTC; d_gene: TRBD1; j_gene: TRBJ2-1; abundance: once; v_gene: TRBV30
CDR3aa: CASNPGTVPYNEQFF; CDR3nt: TGCGCCAGCAATCCCGGGACAGTCCCCTACAATGAGCAGTTCTTC; d_gene: TRBD1; j_gene: TRBJ2-1; abundance: .; v_gene: TRBV5-1
CDR3aa: CATSDRGNYGYTF; CDR3nt: TGTGCCACCAGTGACCGGGGGAACTATGGCTACACCTTC; d_gene: .; j_gene: TRBJ1-2; abundance: .; v_gene: TRBV24-1
CDR3aa: CASSADSGLAFTQYF; CDR3nt: TGTGCCAGCAGCGCCGACTCCGGACTAGCTTTTACGCAGTATTTT; d_gene: TRBD2; j_gene: TRBJ2-3; abundance: .; v_gene: TRBV9
CDR3aa: CASSRETGGVSETQYF; CDR3nt: TGTGCCAGCTCACGTGAGACAGGGGGCGTTTCGGAGACCCAGTACTTC; d_gene: TRBD1; j_gene: TRBJ2-5; abundance: .; v_gene: TRBV18
CDR3aa: CASSPGTANQPQHF; CDR3nt: TGTGCCAGCAGCCCCGGGACAGCTAATCAGCCCCAGCATTTT; d_gene: TRBD1; j_gene: TRBJ1-5; abundance: .; v_gene: TRBV7-2
CDR3aa: CASSLALANNEQFF; CDR3nt: TGCGCCAGCAGCTTGGCCTTAGCGAACAATGAGCAGTTCTTC; d_gene: .; j_gene: TRBJ2-1; abundance: .; v_gene: TRBV5-1
CDR3aa: CASSDRGPTYEQYF; CDR3nt: TGTGCCAGCAGCGACAGGGGGCCAACCTACGAGCAGTACTTC; d_gene: TRBD1; j_gene: TRBJ2-7; abundance: .; v_gene: TRBV27
CDR3aa: CATSRGDYGYTF; CDR3nt: TGTGCCACCAGCCGGGGAGACTATGGCTACACCTTC; d_gene: .; j_gene: TRBJ1-2; abundance: .; v_gene: TRBV24-1
CDR3aa: CASSVERQGGNYGYTF; CDR3nt: TGTGCCAGCAGCGTAGAAAGGCAGGGCGGTAACTATGGCTACACCTTC; d_gene: .; j_gene: TRBJ1-2; abundance: .; v_gene: TRBV9
CDR3aa: CASSQEQGTNEKLFF; CDR3nt: TGTGCCAGCAGCCAAGAACAGGGGACTAATGAAAAACTGTTTTTT; d_gene: TRBD1; j_gene: TRBJ1-4; abundance: .; v_gene: TRBV3-1/TRBV3-2